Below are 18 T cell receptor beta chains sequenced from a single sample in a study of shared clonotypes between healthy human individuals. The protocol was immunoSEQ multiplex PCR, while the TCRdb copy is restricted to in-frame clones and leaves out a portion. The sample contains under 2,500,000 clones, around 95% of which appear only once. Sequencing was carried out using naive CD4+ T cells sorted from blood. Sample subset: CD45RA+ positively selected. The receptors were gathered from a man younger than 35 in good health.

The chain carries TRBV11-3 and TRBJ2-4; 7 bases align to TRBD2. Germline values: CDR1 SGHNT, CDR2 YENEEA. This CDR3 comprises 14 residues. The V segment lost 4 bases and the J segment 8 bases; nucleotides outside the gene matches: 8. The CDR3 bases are TGTGCCAGCAGCTCCCCCCGCAGCGGGGACATTCAGTACTTC. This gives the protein CASSSPRSGDIQYF.

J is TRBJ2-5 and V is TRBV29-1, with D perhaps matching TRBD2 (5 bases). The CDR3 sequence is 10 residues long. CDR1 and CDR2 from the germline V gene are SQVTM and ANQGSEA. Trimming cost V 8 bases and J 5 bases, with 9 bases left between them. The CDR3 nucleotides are TGCAGCTCCAGAGGGGAGACCCAGTACTTC. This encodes CSSRGETQYF.

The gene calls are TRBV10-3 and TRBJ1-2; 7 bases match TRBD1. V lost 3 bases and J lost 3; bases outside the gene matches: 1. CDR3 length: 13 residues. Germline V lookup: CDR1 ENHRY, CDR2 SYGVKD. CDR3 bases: TGTGCCATCAGTGATGGGACAGACTATGGCTACACCTTC. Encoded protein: CAISDGTDYGYTF.

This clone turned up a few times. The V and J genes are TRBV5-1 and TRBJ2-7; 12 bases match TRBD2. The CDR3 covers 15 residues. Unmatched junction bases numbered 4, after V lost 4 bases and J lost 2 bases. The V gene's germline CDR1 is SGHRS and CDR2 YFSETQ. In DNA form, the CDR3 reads TGCGCCAGCAGCCAACTAGCGGGGGGCCCCTACGAGCAGTACTTC. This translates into CASSQLAGGPYEQYF.

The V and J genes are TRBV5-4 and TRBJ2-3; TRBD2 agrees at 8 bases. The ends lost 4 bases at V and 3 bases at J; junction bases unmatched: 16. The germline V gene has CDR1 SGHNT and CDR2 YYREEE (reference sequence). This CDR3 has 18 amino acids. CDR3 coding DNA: TGTGCCAGCAGCCGGATATCCGGGGGGGTGTCTGGTACAGATACGCAGTATTTT. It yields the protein CASSRISGGVSGTDTQYF.

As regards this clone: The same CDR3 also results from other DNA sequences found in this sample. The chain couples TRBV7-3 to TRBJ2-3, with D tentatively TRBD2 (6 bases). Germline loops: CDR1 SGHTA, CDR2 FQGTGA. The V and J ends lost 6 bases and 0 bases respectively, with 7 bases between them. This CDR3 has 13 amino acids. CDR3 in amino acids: CASSRGSTDTQYF. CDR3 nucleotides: TGTGCCAGCAGTCGGGGGAGCACAGATACGCAGTATTTT.

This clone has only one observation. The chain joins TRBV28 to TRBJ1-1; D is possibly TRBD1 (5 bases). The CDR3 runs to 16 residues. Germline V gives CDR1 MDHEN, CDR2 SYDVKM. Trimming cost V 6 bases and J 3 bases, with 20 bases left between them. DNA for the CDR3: TGTGCCAGCAGATATGACCCCCCGGGACCTTACACTGAAGCTTTCTTT. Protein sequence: CASRYDPPGPYTEAFF.

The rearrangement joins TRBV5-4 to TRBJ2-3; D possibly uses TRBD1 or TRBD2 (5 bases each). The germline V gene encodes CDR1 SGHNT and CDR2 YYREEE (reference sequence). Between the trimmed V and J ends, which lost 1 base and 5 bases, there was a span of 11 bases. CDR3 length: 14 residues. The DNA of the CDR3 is TGTGCCAGCAGCTTGTCGAGGGACGGAGATACGCAGTATTTT. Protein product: CASSLSRDGDTQYF.

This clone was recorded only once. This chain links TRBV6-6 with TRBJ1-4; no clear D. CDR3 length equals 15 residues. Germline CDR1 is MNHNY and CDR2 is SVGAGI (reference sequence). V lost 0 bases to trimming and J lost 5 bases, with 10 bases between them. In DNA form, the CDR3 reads TGTGCCAGCAGTTACTCGTGGGGAGAAAATGAAAAACTGTTTTTT. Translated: CASSYSWGENEKLFF.

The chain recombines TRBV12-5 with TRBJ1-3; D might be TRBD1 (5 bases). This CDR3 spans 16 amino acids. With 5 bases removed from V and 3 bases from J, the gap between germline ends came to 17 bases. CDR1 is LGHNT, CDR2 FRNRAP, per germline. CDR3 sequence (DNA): TGTGCTAGTGGTACCCCGGGGGGGGACGATGGAAACACCATATATTTT. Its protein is CASGTPGGDDGNTIYF.

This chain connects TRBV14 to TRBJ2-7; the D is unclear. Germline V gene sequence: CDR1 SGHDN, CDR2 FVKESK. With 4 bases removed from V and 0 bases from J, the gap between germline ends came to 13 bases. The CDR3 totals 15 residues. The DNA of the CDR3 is TGTGCCAGCAGCCTACTAAAATCCGACTCCTACGAGCAGTACTTC. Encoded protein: CASSLLKSDSYEQYF.

In DNA form, the CDR3 reads TGCGCCAGCAGCTCGGATTACAGGGAGGGTGGCTACACCTTC. Protein product: CASSSDYREGGYTF. V gene TRBV5-1 combines with J gene TRBJ1-2; D possibly corresponds to TRBD1 (6 bases). Germline V gene sequence: CDR1 SGHRS, CDR2 YFSETQ. The CDR3 is 14 amino acids. Between the trimmed V and J ends, which lost 3 bases and 7 bases, there was a span of 16 bases.

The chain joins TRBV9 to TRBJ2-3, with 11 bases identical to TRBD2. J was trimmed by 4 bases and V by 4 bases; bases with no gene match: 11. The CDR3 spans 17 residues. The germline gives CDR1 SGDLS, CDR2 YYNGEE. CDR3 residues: CASSLTSGMRGADTQYF. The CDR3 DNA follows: TGTGCCAGCAGCCTGACTAGCGGGATGAGGGGGGCAGATACGCAGTATTTT.

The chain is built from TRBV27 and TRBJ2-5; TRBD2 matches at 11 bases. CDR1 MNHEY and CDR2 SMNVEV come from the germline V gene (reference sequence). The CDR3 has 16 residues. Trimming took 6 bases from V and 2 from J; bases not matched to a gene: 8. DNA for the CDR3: TGTGCCAGCAGACTAGGGCTAGCGGGAGGACAAGAGACCCAGTACTTC. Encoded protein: CASRLGLAGGQETQYF.

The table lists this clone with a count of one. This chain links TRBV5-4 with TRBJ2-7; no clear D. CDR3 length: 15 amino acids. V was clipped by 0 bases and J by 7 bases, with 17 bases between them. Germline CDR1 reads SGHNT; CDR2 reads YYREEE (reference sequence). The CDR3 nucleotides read TGTGCCAGCAGCTTGGTCGGCCGCGAGACTGGGGAGCAGTACTTC. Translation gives CASSLVGRETGEQYF.

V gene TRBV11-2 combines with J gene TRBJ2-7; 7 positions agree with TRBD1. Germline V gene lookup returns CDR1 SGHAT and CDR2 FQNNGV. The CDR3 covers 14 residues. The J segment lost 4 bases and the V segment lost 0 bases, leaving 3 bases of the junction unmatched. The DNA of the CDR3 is TGTGCCAGCAGCTTAGATTTACAGGGGTACGAGCAGTACTTC. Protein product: CASSLDLQGYEQYF.

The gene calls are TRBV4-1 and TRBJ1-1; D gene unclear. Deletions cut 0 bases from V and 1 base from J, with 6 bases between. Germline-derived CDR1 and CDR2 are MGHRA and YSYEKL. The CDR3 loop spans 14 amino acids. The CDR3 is CASSQDYGNTEAFF. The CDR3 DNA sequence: TGCGCCAGCAGCCAAGATTACGGGAACACTGAAGCTTTCTTT.

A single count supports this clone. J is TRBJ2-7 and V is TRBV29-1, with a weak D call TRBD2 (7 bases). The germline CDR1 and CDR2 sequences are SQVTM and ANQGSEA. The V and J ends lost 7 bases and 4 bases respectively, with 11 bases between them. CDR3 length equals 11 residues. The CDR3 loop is CSGGGGYEQYF. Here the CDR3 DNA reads TGCAGCGGGGGAGGGGGATACGAGCAGTACTTC.